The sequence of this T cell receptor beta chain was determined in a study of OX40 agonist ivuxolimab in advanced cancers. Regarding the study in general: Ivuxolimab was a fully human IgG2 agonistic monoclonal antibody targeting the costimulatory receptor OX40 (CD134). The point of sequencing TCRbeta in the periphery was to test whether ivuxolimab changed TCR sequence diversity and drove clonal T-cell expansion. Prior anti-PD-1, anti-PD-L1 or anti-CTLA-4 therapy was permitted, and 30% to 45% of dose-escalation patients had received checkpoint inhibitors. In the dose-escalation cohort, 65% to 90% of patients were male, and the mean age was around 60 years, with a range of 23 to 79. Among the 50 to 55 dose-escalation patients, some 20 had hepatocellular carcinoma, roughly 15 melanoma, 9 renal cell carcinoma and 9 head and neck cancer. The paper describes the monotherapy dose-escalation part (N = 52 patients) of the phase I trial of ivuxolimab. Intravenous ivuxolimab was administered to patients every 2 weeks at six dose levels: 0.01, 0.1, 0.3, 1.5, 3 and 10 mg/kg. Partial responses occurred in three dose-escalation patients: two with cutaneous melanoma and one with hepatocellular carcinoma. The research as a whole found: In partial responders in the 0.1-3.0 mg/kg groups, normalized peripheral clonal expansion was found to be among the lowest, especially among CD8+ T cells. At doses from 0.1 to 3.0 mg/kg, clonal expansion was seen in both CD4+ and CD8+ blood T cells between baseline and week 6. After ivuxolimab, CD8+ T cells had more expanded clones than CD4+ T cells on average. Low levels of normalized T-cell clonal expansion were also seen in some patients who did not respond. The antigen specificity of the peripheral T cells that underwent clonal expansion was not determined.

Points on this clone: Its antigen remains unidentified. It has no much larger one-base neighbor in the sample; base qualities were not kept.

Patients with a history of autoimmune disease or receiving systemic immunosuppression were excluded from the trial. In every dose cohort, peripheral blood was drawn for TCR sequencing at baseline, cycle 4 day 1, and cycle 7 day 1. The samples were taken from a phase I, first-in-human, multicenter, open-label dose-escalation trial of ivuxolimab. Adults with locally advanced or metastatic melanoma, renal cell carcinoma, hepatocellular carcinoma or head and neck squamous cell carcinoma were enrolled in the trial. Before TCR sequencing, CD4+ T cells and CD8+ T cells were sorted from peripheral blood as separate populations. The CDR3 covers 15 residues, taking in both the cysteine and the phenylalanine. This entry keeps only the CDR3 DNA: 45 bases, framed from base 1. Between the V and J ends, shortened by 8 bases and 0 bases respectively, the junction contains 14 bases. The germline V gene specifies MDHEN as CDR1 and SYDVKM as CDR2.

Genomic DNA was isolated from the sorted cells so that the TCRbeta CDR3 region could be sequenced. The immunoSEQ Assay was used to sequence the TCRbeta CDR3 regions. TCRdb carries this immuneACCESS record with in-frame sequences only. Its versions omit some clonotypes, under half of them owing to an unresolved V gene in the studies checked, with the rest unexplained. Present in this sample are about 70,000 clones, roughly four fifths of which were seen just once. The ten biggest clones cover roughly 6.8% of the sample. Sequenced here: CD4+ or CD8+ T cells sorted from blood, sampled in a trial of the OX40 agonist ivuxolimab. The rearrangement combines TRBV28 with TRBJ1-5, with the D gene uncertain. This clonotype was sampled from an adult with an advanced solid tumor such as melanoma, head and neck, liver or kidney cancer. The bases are TGTGCCAGCGCGAAACTGCGATATAGCAATCAGCCCCAGCATTTT. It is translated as CASAKLRYSNQPQHF.